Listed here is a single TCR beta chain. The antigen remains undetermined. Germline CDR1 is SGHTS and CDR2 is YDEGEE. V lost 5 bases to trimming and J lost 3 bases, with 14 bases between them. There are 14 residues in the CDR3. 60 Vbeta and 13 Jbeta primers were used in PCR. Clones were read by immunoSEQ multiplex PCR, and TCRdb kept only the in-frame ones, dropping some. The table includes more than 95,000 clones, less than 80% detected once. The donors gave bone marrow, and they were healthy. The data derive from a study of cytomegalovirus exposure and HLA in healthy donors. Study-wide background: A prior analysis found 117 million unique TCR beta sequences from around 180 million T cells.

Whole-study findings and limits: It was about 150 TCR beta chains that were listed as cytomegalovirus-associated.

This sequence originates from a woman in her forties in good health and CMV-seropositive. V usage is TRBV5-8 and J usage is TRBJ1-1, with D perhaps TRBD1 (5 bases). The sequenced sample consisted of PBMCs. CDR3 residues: CASRPYPGHTEAFF. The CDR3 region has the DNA TGTGCCAGCAGGCCCTATCCAGGGCACACTGAAGCTTTCTTT. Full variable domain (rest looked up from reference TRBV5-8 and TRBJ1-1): EAGVTQSPTHLIKTRGQQATLRCSPISGHTSVYWYQQALGLGLQFLLWYDEGEERNRGNFPPRFSGRQFPNYSSELNVNALELEDSALYLCASRPYPGHTEAFFGQGTRLTVV.